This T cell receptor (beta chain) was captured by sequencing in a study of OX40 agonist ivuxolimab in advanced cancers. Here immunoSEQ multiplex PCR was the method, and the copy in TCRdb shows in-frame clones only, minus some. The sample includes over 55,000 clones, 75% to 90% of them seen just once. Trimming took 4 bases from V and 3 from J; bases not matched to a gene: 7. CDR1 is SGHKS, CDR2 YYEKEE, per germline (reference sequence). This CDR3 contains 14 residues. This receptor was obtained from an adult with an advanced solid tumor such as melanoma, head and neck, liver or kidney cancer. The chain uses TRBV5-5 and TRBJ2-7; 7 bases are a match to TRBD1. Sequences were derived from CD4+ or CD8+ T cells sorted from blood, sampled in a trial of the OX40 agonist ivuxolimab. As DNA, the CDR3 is TGTGCCAGCAGCCCCAATGACAGGGACTACGAGCAGTACTTC. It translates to CASSPNDRDYEQYF.